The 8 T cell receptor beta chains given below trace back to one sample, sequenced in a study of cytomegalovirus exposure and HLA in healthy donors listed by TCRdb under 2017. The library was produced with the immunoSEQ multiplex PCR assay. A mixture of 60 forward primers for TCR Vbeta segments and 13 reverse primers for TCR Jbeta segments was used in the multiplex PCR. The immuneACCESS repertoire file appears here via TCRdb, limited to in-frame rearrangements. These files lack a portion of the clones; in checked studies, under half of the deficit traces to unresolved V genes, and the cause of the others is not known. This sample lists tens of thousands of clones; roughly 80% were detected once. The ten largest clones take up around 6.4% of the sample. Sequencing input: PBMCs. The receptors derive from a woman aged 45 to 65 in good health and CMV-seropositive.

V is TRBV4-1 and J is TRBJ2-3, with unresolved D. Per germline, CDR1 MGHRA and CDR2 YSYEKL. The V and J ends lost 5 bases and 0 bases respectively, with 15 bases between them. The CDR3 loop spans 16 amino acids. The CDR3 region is CASSFRLVSSTDTQYF. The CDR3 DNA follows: TGCGCCAGCAGCTTCCGACTTGTCTCTAGCACAGATACGCAGTATTTT.

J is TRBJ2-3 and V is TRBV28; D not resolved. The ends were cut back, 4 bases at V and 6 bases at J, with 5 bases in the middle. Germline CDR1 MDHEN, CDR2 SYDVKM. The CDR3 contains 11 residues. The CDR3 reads CASSSHDTQYF. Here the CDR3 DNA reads TGTGCCAGCAGTTCCCATGATACGCAGTATTTT.

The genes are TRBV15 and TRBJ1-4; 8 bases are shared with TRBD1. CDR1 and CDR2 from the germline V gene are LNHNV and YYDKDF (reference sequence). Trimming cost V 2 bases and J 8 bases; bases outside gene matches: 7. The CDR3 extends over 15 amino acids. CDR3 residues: CATSRNGQGGEKLFF. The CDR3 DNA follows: TGTGCCACCAGCAGAAATGGACAGGGTGGAGAAAAACTGTTTTTT.

The CDR3 reads CASRVGGAGSYEQYF. In DNA form, the CDR3 reads TGTGCCAGCAGAGTGGGTGGAGCCGGATCCTACGAGCAGTACTTC. V usage is TRBV28 and J usage is TRBJ2-7, with no clear D. The germline CDR1 and CDR2 sequences are MDHEN and SYDVKM. This CDR3 spans 15 amino acids. Trimming removed 6 bases at V and 1 base at J, with 16 bases between. Full variable domain (missing parts from reference TRBV28 and TRBJ2-7): DVKVTQSSRYLVKRTGEKVFLECVQDMDHENMFWYRQDPGLGLRLIYFSYDVKMKEKGDIPEGYSVSREKKERFSLILESASTNQTSMYLCASRVGGAGSYEQYFGPGTRLTVT.

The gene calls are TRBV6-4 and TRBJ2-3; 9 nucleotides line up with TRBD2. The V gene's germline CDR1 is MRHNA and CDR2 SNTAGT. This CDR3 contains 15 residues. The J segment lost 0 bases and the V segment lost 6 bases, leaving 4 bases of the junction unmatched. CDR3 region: CASSASGISTDTQYF. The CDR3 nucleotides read TGTGCCAGCAGCGCTAGCGGGATTAGCACAGATACGCAGTATTTT.

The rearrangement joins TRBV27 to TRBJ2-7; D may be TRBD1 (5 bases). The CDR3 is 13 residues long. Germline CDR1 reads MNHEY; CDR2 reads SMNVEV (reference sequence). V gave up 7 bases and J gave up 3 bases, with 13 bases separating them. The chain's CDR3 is CASTKRRVYEQYF. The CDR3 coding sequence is TGTGCCAGCACCAAACGCAGGGTCTACGAGCAGTACTTC.

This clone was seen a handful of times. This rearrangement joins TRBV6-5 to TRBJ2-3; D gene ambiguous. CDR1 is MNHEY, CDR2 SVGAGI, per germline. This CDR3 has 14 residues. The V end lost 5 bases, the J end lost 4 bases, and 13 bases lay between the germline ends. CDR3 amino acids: CASSNPLAADTQYF. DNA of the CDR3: TGTGCCAGCAGTAACCCCCTCGCGGCAGATACGCAGTATTTT.

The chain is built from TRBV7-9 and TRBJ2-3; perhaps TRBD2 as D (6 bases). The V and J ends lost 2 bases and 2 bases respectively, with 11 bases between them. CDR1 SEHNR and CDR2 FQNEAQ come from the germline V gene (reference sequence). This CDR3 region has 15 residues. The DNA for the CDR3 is TGTGCCAGCAGCTTATTTAGCGGTCCCACAGATACGCAGTATTTT. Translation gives CASSLFSGPTDTQYF.